The clone carrying this TCR beta chain was seen a few times. Assay: immunoSEQ multiplex PCR; the TCRdb copy retains only in-frame clones and omits some. The sample contains about 85,000 clones, 90% of which appear only once. This sample is part of a study of control samples from healthy donors and cancer patients. Trimming left V 0 bases short and J 5 bases short, with 13 bases between. CDR1 is LGHNA, CDR2 YNFKEQ, per germline. This CDR3 contains 15 residues. This sequence was found in a woman younger than 35 in good health. Sequenced material: blood. The genes are TRBV4-2 and TRBJ1-2; D remains unclear. CDR3 residues: CASSQDPAGGYGYTF. CDR3 nucleotides: TGTGCCAGCAGCCAAGATCCGGCGGGTGGTTATGGCTACACCTTC.